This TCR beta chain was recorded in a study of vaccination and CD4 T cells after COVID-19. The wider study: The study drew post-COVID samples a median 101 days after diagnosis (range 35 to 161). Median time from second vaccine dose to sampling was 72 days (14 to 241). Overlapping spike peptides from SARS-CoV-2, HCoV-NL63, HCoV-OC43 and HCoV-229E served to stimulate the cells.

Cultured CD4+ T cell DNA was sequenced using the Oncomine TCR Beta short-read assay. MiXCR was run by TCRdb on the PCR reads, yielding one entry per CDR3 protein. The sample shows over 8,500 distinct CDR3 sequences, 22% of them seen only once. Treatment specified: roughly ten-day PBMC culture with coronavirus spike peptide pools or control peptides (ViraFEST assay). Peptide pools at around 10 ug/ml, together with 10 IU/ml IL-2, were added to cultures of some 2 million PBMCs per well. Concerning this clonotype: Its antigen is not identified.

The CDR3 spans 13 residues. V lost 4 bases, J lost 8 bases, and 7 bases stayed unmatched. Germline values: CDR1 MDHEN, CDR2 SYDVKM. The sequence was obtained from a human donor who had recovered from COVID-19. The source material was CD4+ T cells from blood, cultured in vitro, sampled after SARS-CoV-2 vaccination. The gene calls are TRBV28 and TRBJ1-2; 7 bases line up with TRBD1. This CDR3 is CASSSKGARGYTF. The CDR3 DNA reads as TGTGCCAGCAGTTCGAAGGGGGCGCGGGGCTACACCTTC.